This entry describes one T cell receptor (beta chain). Its antigen is as yet unknown. The data derive from a study of T cells in localized non-small cell lung cancer. Sequenced by immunoSEQ multiplex PCR; TCRdb stores in-frame clones only, minus some. The sample lists 20,000 to 25,000 clones; 86% were seen once. Whole-study results and caveats: Greater T cell density in blood accompanied longer overall survival. Maximal T cell clonality occurred in uninvolved adjacent lung, with tumor ranking below it.

The sequencing used peripheral blood, collected before any cancer treatment. The source is a woman aged 35-75 years with stage I lung adenocarcinoma.

This chain's CDR3 is CAIRTGSIYGYTF. As DNA, the CDR3 is TGTGCCATCAGGACCGGGAGCATCTATGGCTACACCTTC. The chain has TRBV10-3 and TRBJ1-2; D ambiguous. The germline V and J ends were trimmed by 6 bases and 4 bases, with 12 bases remaining between them. Germline V gene lookup returns CDR1 ENHRY and CDR2 SYGVKD. The CDR3 runs to 13 residues.